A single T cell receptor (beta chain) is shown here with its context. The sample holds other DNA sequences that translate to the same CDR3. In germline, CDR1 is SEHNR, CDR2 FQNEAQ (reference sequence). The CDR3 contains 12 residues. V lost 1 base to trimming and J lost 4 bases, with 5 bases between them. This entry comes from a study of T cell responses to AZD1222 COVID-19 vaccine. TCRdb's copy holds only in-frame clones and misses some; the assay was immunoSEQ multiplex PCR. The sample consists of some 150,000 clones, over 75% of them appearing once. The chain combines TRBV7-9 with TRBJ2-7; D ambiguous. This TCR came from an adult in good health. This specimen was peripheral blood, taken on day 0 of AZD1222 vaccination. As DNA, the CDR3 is TGTGCCAGCAGCTTAGACGCTTACGAGCAGTACTTC. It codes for CASSLDAYEQYF.